These 2 T cell receptor beta chains originate from one sample sequenced in a study of cytomegalovirus exposure and HLA in healthy donors. Use of 60 Vbeta and 13 Jbeta primers characterized the PCR. The data were produced by immunoSEQ multiplex PCR, yet TCRdb's version contains in-frame clones alone and is incomplete. The data contain 160,000 or so clones, around 81% of them singletons. What was sequenced was PBMCs. These receptors all come from a woman aged 45-65 years in good health and CMV-seronegative.

The V call is TRBV7-3, the J call TRBJ2-7; 10 bases fit TRBD1. The CDR3 consists of 18 residues. Germline V lookup: CDR1 SGHTA, CDR2 FQGTGA. Unmatched junction bases numbered 14, after V lost 3 bases and J lost 3 bases. CDR3 residues: CASSFLPGQGSGSYEQYF. The DNA for the CDR3 is TGTGCCAGCAGCTTCCTCCCGGGACAGGGGTCGGGTAGCTACGAGCAGTACTTC.

The chain uses TRBV6-4 and TRBJ2-5, with 10 bases aligning to TRBD1. The J call is in doubt because the DNA end fits TRBJ2-7 better. Germline loops: CDR1 MRHNA, CDR2 SNTAGT. The CDR3 has 14 amino acids. CDR3: CASSEGTGVGEQYF. The CDR3 DNA follows: TGTGCCAGCAGTGAAGGGACAGGGGTGGGCGAGCAGTACTTC.